The 21 T cell receptor beta chains given below trace back to one sample, sequenced in a study of T cell clonotyping in hematopoietic cell transplantation. Using immunoSEQ multiplex PCR, the repertoire was profiled, and TCRdb retains in-frame clones only, with some absent. The table shows 8,000 to 8,500 clones, with roughly 89% occurring only once. The sequencing used peripheral blood mononuclear cells, collected at the time of graft-versus-host disease after allogeneic stem cell transplant. These receptor sequences come from a male patient between 60 and 69 years old who had an allogeneic stem cell transplant from a related donor, so the T cells may come from the graft donor. Some clones in this sample may be carry-over from other donors' samples.

This chain connects TRBV7-9 to TRBJ1-5, with 7 bases fitting TRBD1. Germline V CDR1 and CDR2: SEHNR, FQNEAQ (reference sequence). J gave up 6 bases and V 5 bases, and 7 bases lay outside the gene matches. There are 14 residues in the CDR3. CDR3 bases: TGTGCCAGCAGCCCCGACAGGGCTGTTCAGCCCCAGCATTTT. Its translation: CASSPDRAVQPQHF.

This chain joins TRBV9 and TRBJ2-2, with a tentative D call TRBD1 (6 bases). The CDR3 spans 16 residues. Germline CDR1 reads SGDLS; CDR2 reads YYNGEE. Trimming took off 4 bases at V and 0 bases at J, with 13 bases between the two ends. CDR3 region: CASSYGQFANTGELFF. The DNA of the CDR3 is TGTGCCAGCAGCTACGGACAGTTCGCGAACACCGGGGAGCTGTTTTTT.

V usage is TRBV5-1 and J usage is TRBJ1-2; D is perhaps TRBD1 (6 bases). With 0 bases removed from V and 3 bases from J, the gap between germline ends came to 9 bases. This CDR3 has 14 residues. Germline V gene lookup returns CDR1 SGHRS and CDR2 YFSETQ. This chain's CDR3 is CASSLGGTYYGYTF. Here the CDR3 DNA reads TGCGCCAGCAGCTTGGGGGGGACATACTATGGCTACACCTTC.

The genes are TRBV7-2 and TRBJ1-2, with unresolved D. The CDR3 extends over 14 amino acids. From germline, CDR1 is SGHTA and CDR2 FQGNSA. V was pared by 5 bases and J by 0 bases, with 10 bases between. CDR3 protein: CASSPGAANYGYTF. The CDR3 DNA follows: TGTGCCAGCAGCCCTGGCGCAGCTAACTATGGCTACACCTTC. Drawing the rest from reference TRBV7-2 and TRBJ1-2, the complete variable domain is GAGVSQSPSNKVTEKGKDVELRCDPISGHTALYWYRQSLGQGLEFLIYFQGNSAPDKSGLPSDRFSAERTGGSVSTLTIQRTQQEDSAVYLCASSPGAANYGYTFGSGTRLTVV.

Here the CDR3 DNA reads TGTGCCAGCAGCTTAATACAGGGGCAGTACGGGGAGCTGTTTTTT. It specifies CASSLIQGQYGELFF. The V and J genes are TRBV5-5 and TRBJ2-2, with 7 bases aligning to TRBD1. Germline-derived CDR1 and CDR2 are SGHKS and YYEKEE (reference sequence). J gave up 7 bases and V 2 bases, and 8 bases lay outside the gene matches. This CDR3 spans 15 amino acids. The entire variable domain, with the rest obtained from reference TRBV5-5 and TRBJ2-2, is as follows: DAGVTQSPTHLIKTRGQQVTLRCSPISGHKSVSWYQQVLGQGPQFIFQYYEKEERGRGNFPDRFSARQFPNYSSELNVNALLLGDSALYLCASSLIQGQYGELFFGEGSRLTVL.

This clone was detected only once. This rearrangement joins TRBV7-9 to TRBJ2-1, with 10 bases matching TRBD2. Germline V gene lookup returns CDR1 SEHNR and CDR2 FQNEAQ (reference sequence). The CDR3 contains 16 residues. Germline trimming cut 5 bases from V and 7 bases from J; bases unmatched to any gene: 11. The chain's CDR3 is CASSPGGSGGANEQFF. The CDR3 DNA is TGTGCCAGCAGCCCCGGCGGGAGCGGGGGGGCGAATGAGCAGTTCTTC. Together with reference TRBV7-9 and TRBJ2-1, the CDR3 gives the full variable domain: DTGVSQNPRHKITKRGQNVTFRCDPISEHNRLYWYRQTLGQGPEFLTYFQNEAQLEKSRLLSDRFSAERPKGSFSTLEIQRTEQGDSAMYLCASSPGGSGGANEQFFGPGTRLTVL.

This chain joins TRBV28 and TRBJ2-1, with D tentatively TRBD2 (6 bases). This CDR3 has 14 amino acids. The germline V and J ends were trimmed by 1 base and 7 bases, with 11 bases remaining between them. The germline gives CDR1 MDHEN, CDR2 SYDVKM. Here the CDR3 reads CASSLFRGKNEQFF. The CDR3 region has the DNA TGTGCCAGCAGTTTATTTCGGGGGAAGAATGAGCAGTTCTTC.

The CDR3, as DNA: TGTGCCAGCAGCGCGGGACAGGGACCCTACAATGAGCAGTTCTTC. Protein product: CASSAGQGPYNEQFF. The gene calls are TRBV9 and TRBJ2-1, with 9 bases identical to TRBD1. Trimming cost V 3 bases and J 2 bases; bases outside gene matches: 3. CDR1 SGDLS and CDR2 YYNGEE come from the germline V gene. The CDR3 contains 15 residues.

The CDR3 coding sequence is TGTGCCAGCAGTTTATGGGGGCGGGGGGCCACGGATGAGCAGTTCTTC. Its protein product is CASSLWGRGATDEQFF. This chain connects TRBV28 to TRBJ2-1, with 8 bases lining up with TRBD2. CDR3 length: 16 residues. Germline CDR1 reads MDHEN; CDR2 reads SYDVKM. V was pared by 0 bases and J by 8 bases, with 9 bases of the junction left unmatched.

This clone was counted a single time. V gene TRBV19 combines with J gene TRBJ2-7, with 11 bases that match TRBD2. Germline trimming cut 4 bases from V and 2 bases from J; bases unmatched to any gene: 7. CDR3 size: 16 residues. Looked up from germline, CDR1 is LNHDA and CDR2 is SQIVND (reference sequence). CDR3 protein: CASSTLTSGGPYEQYF. The CDR3 coding sequence is TGTGCCAGTAGTACCTTAACTAGCGGGGGACCCTACGAGCAGTACTTC. Together with reference TRBV19 and TRBJ2-7, the CDR3 gives the full variable domain: DGGITQSPKYLFRKEGQNVTLSCEQNLNHDAMYWYRQDPGQGLRLIYYSQIVNDFQKGDIAEGYSVSREKKESFPLTVTSAQKNPTAFYLCASSTLTSGGPYEQYFGPGTRLTVT.

This clone was observed once. This sequence joins TRBV11-2 and TRBJ2-2; tentative D call: TRBD1 (5 bases). V lost 6 bases to trimming and J lost 6 bases, with 20 bases between them. Germline V gene lookup returns CDR1 SGHAT and CDR2 FQNNGV. This CDR3 has 16 amino acids. CDR3 nucleotides: TGTGCCAGCAGGTACTGGGGCGGCAGGACCCCCGGGGAGCTGTTTTTT. As protein: CASRYWGGRTPGELFF.

The chain couples TRBV5-1 to TRBJ2-2, with D unclear. Germline V lookup: CDR1 SGHRS, CDR2 YFSETQ. The CDR3 length is 14 residues. V was pared by 1 base and J by 7 bases, with 11 bases between. CDR3 DNA sequence: TGCGCCAGCAGCTTGTCCCATTCCGTCGGGGAGCTGTTTTTT. Residues: CASSLSHSVGELFF.

CDR3 coding DNA: TGTGCCAGTAGTCCACAGGGGTCCTACGAGCAGTACTTC. Translated: CASSPQGSYEQYF. The chain joins TRBV19 to TRBJ2-7; 7 nucleotides match TRBD1. The germline V gene has CDR1 LNHDA and CDR2 SQIVND (reference sequence). The length of the CDR3 is 13 residues. Losses at the gene ends were 5 bases for V and 1 base for J; bases not matched to a gene: 2. The whole variable domain, remainder taken from reference TRBV19 and TRBJ2-7, is DGGITQSPKYLFRKEGQNVTLSCEQNLNHDAMYWYRQDPGQGLRLIYYSQIVNDFQKGDIAEGYSVSREKKESFPLTVTSAQKNPTAFYLCASSPQGSYEQYFGPGTRLTVT.

The genes are TRBV29-1 and TRBJ2-7, with 7 positions matching TRBD2. CDR3 length: 14 residues. Unmatched junction bases numbered 4, after V lost 0 bases and J lost 2 bases. Germline V gene data show CDR1 as SQVTM and CDR2 as ANQGSEA. The CDR3 region is CSVEDRLAAYEQYF. As DNA, the CDR3 is TGCAGCGTTGAAGATCGTCTAGCGGCCTACGAGCAGTACTTC.

This rearrangement joins TRBV5-8 to TRBJ1-4, with D uncertain. Trimming stripped 0 bases from V and 4 bases from J, with 10 bases between. This CDR3 has 15 amino acids. Germline values: CDR1 SGHTS, CDR2 YDEGEE. The CDR3 sequence is CASSLGVGSNEKLFF. In DNA form, the CDR3 reads TGTGCCAGCAGCTTGGGGGTTGGGAGTAATGAAAAACTGTTTTTT. The full variable domain, rest sourced from reference TRBV5-8 and TRBJ1-4, is EAGVTQSPTHLIKTRGQQATLRCSPISGHTSVYWYQQALGLGLQFLLWYDEGEERNRGNFPPRFSGRQFPNYSSELNVNALELEDSALYLCASSLGVGSNEKLFFGSGTQLSVL.

This chain links TRBV25-1 with TRBJ2-3; possibly TRBD1 for D (6 bases). Looked up from germline, CDR1 is MGHDK and CDR2 is SYGVNS. Trimming took off 5 bases at V and 3 bases at J, with 9 bases between the two ends. The CDR3 totals 13 residues. The CDR3 loop is CASSWQGTDTQYF. CDR3 nucleotides: TGTGCCAGCAGTTGGCAGGGGACAGATACGCAGTATTTT.

This chain joins TRBV27 and TRBJ1-1; D ambiguous. The CDR3 runs 15 residues. Trimming stripped 6 bases from V and 5 bases from J, with 19 bases between. Germline values: CDR1 MNHEY, CDR2 SMNVEV (reference sequence). The CDR3: CASSLTPGRWTEAFF. As DNA, the CDR3 is TGTGCCAGCAGCTTAACCCCCGGGCGTTGGACTGAAGCTTTCTTT.

V gene TRBV19 combines with J gene TRBJ1-6; no reliable D call. Germline lookup yields CDR1 LNHDA and CDR2 SQIVND (reference sequence). Between the trimmed V and J ends, which lost 1 base and 5 bases, there was a span of 9 bases. This CDR3 region has 15 residues. The CDR3 sequence is CASSIAGPDNSPLHF. DNA of the CDR3: TGTGCCAGTAGTATAGCAGGCCCAGATAATTCACCCCTCCACTTT.

This chain links TRBV6-1 with TRBJ1-1, with 8 bases aligning to TRBD1. Trimming cost V 7 bases and J 4 bases; bases outside gene matches: 8. Germline CDR1 and CDR2: MNHNS and SASEGT. The length of the CDR3 is 14 residues. The CDR3 nucleotides are TGTGCCAGCAAGCAGGACAGGGATGCCACTGAAGCTTTCTTT. As protein: CASKQDRDATEAFF.

This chain joins TRBV5-1 and TRBJ1-2; D call uncertain. The germline V and J ends were trimmed by 5 bases and 4 bases, with 9 bases remaining between them. This CDR3 region has 12 residues. CDR1 SGHRS and CDR2 YFSETQ come from the germline V gene. The CDR3 reads CASSRGVYGYTF. CDR3 DNA: TGCGCCAGCAGTCGTGGGGTCTATGGCTACACCTTC.

Concerning this clone itself: At one end, the junction sequence differs from germline, possibly due to a read error. V gene TRBV7-7 combines with J gene TRBJ1-1; D may be TRBD1 (5 bases). The germline V gene has CDR1 SSHAT and CDR2 FNYEAQ (reference sequence). The CDR3 has 13 residues. CDR3: CASSLTENTEAFF. The CDR3 region has the DNA TGTGCTAGCAGCTTGACAGAAAACACTGAAGCTTTCTTT.